This passage covers 25 T cell receptor beta chains from one sample sequenced in a study of CD8+CD57+ T cells in acquired aplastic anemia. Genomic DNA served as template for TCR beta VDJ and CDR3 profiling. Each CDR3 protein gets one entry after TCRdb re-called the reads with MiXCR. The sample has under 40,000 distinct CDR3 sequences, under 80% seen once. Sequenced input: sorted CD4+, CD8+, or CD8+CD57+ T cells (not recorded which) from PBMCs. These receptors all come from a human donor in good health, serving as a control.

This clonotype was picked up many times. The chain links TRBV11-2 to TRBJ2-3, with unresolved D. This CDR3 has 20 residues. Per germline, CDR1 SGHAT and CDR2 FQNNGV. With 3 bases removed from V and 0 bases from J, the gap between germline ends came to 25 bases. For the CDR3, the DNA is TGTGCCAGCAGCTTTTCCTCCCCGAGAAGTCTAGGATCGAGCACAGATACGCAGTATTTT. It translates to CASSFSSPRSLGSSTDTQYF.

This chain joins TRBV20-1 and TRBJ2-7, with 8 nucleotides matching TRBD2. The V gene end was trimmed by 0 bases and the J gene end by 2 bases; junction bases not matched to a gene: 6. CDR1 and CDR2 (germline): DFQATT, SNEGSKA (reference sequence). The CDR3 is 15 amino acids. CDR3 DNA: TGCAGTGCTAGAGATATCCAGCGGGGGACCTACGAGCAGTACTTC. Its translation: CSARDIQRGTYEQYF.

The chain links TRBV2 to TRBJ2-7; 8 bases are a match to TRBD1. Germline V gene sequence: CDR1 SNHLY, CDR2 FYNNEI. The CDR3 spans 13 residues. V shed 6 bases and J 2 bases; nucleotides not matched to a gene: 3. CDR3 sequence reads: CASRRQGTYEQYF. The CDR3 coding sequence is TGTGCCAGCAGACGACAGGGGACCTACGAGCAGTACTTC.

This clonotype was counted many times. CDR3 in DNA: TGCGCCAGCAGCCAAGATTTCGTGGCCGGGGACACTGAAGCTTTCTTT. This translates into CASSQDFVAGDTEAFF. The V gene is TRBV4-3, the J gene TRBJ1-1; D gene uncertain. The V end was cut by 0 bases, the J end by 3 bases, with 14 bases between. The CDR3 covers 16 residues. Germline CDR1 and CDR2: LGHNA and YSLEER.

This clonotype was seen just once. The V and J genes are TRBV5-1 and TRBJ1-2; tentative D call: TRBD1 (5 bases). The CDR3 length is 15 residues. V was cut by 2 bases and J by 3 bases, with 14 bases left in between. Germline CDR1 and CDR2: SGHRS and YFSETQ. CDR3 sequence: CASSFGDGRDYGYTF. DNA for the CDR3: TGCGCCAGCAGCTTTGGGGACGGGAGGGACTATGGCTACACCTTC. Looking up the rest from reference TRBV5-1 and TRBJ1-2 gives the full variable domain: KAGVTQTPRYLIKTRGQQVTLSCSPISGHRSVSWYQQTPGQGLQFLFEYFSETQRNKGNFPGRFSGRQFSNSRSEMNVSTLELGDSALYLCASSFGDGRDYGYTFGSGTRLTVV.

The genes are TRBV9 and TRBJ2-1, with TRBD2 identical over 10 bases. This CDR3 has 17 amino acids. The ends lost 4 bases at V and 8 bases at J; junction bases unmatched: 15. Germline V gives CDR1 SGDLS, CDR2 YYNGEE. CDR3 sequence reads: CASSPPSGRAREDEQFF. CDR3 DNA sequence: TGTGCCAGCAGCCCCCCCAGCGGGAGGGCCAGGGAGGATGAGCAGTTCTTC.

The chain has TRBV5-4 and TRBJ1-2; possible D gene TRBD1, 6 bases. V shed 0 bases and J shed 2 bases, with 11 bases lying between them. The CDR3 consists of 15 residues. Germline V gene sequence: CDR1 SGHNT, CDR2 YYREEE (reference sequence). CDR3 coding DNA: TGTGCCAGCAGCTTGGACCTCACAGGGAACTATGGCTACACCTTC. Protein: CASSLDLTGNYGYTF.

This chain joins TRBV4-3 and TRBJ2-1, with TRBD2 identical over 8 bases. The V segment lost 5 bases and the J segment 2 bases; nucleotides outside the gene matches: 2. The V gene's germline CDR1 is LGHNA and CDR2 YSLEER. The CDR3 sequence is 14 residues long. The CDR3 coding sequence is TGCGCCAGCAGCAGGGGACTAGCCTACAATGAGCAGTTCTTC. Protein product: CASSRGLAYNEQFF.

The rearrangement joins TRBV20-1 to TRBJ1-1; a possible D gene is TRBD1 (5 bases). The V gene's germline CDR1 is DFQATT and CDR2 SNEGSKA (reference sequence). The CDR3 length is 11 residues. The CDR3 is CRGALNTEAFF. The DNA of the CDR3 is TGCAGAGGGGCTTTGAACACTGAAGCTTTCTTT.

The chain links TRBV19 to TRBJ2-5; TRBD2 matches 8 bases. V gave up 1 base and J gave up 4 bases; unmatched junction bases: 2. Germline V CDR1 and CDR2: LNHDA, SQIVND (reference sequence). CDR3 length: 14 amino acids. DNA of the CDR3: TGTGCCAGTAGTATAGGCCTAGCGGGAGAGACCCAGTACTTC. Translating it yields CASSIGLAGETQYF. Supplemented by reference TRBV19 and TRBJ2-5, the full variable domain reads DGGITQSPKYLFRKEGQNVTLSCEQNLNHDAMYWYRQDPGQGLRLIYYSQIVNDFQKGDIAEGYSVSREKKESFPLTVTSAQKNPTAFYLCASSIGLAGETQYFGPGTRLLVL.

This clonotype showed up just once. V gene TRBV29-1 combines with J gene TRBJ2-7; 11 positions agree with TRBD2. Germline values: CDR1 SQVTM, CDR2 ANQGSEA. The V and J ends lost 5 bases and 7 bases, in that order; junction bases with no gene match: 10. The CDR3 is made up of 14 amino acids. The CDR3: CSVRLLAGAGEQYF. For the CDR3, the DNA is TGCAGCGTTAGGTTACTAGCGGGAGCAGGGGAGCAGTACTTC.

The table lists this clonotype with a count of one. The junction departs from the called germline gene at one end, perhaps through a read error. The chain employs TRBV7-9 and TRBJ2-5, with unresolved D. The CDR3 is made up of 13 amino acids. Germline V lookup: CDR1 SEHNR, CDR2 FQNEAQ (reference sequence). The CDR3 here is CASSLANVETQYF. The CDR3, as DNA: TGTGCTAGCAGCTTAGCAAACGTAGAGACCCAGTACTTC.

This chain uses TRBV20-1 with TRBJ1-6; D ambiguous. Germline V gives CDR1 DFQATT, CDR2 SNEGSKA (reference sequence). There are 16 residues in the CDR3. Deletions cut 0 bases from V and 8 bases from J, with 17 bases between. The CDR3 sequence: CSARENWDRDDSPLHF. In DNA, the CDR3 is TGCAGTGCTAGAGAAAATTGGGATAGGGATGATTCACCCCTCCACTTT.

This chain uses TRBV15 with TRBJ2-5; 11 bases agree with TRBD2. This CDR3 comprises 15 residues. Germline trimming cut 7 bases from V and 3 bases from J; bases unmatched to any gene: 7. The germline CDR1 and CDR2 sequences are LNHNV and YYDKDF (reference sequence). The CDR3 DNA reads as TGTGCCACCAACGGCGGGACTAGCGGAAAAGAGACCCAGTACTTC. This translates into CATNGGTSGKETQYF.

The CDR3 sequence is CATSRRGADGYTF. The CDR3 DNA sequence: TGTGCCACCAGCAGAAGGGGGGCTGATGGCTACACCTTC. The chain uses TRBV15 and TRBJ1-2; D may be TRBD1 (6 bases). Germline V gene data show CDR1 as LNHNV and CDR2 as YYDKDF (reference sequence). The CDR3 extends over 13 amino acids. Deletions cut 2 bases from V and 6 bases from J, with 10 bases between.

This clonotype was recorded a few times. This sequence joins TRBV10-3 and TRBJ1-4; no definite D call. The CDR3 has 15 amino acids. Germline V gene lookup returns CDR1 ENHRY and CDR2 SYGVKD. The V and J ends lost 2 bases and 0 bases respectively, with 7 bases between them. The CDR3, as DNA: TGTGCCATCAGTGAGAAGGGTTCAACTAATGAAAAACTGTTTTTT. This translates into CAISEKGSTNEKLFF.

This sequence joins TRBV19 and TRBJ2-7, with D possibly being TRBD1 (5 bases). Germline CDR1 is LNHDA and CDR2 is SQIVND (reference sequence). Trimming took 8 bases from V and 3 from J, leaving 11 bases between them. There are 12 residues in the CDR3. CDR3 region: CASGVRGYEQYF. The CDR3, as DNA: TGTGCCAGTGGGGTAAGGGGCTACGAGCAGTACTTC.

The chain has TRBV5-1 and TRBJ1-2, with a weak D call TRBD1 (5 bases). V was cut by 2 bases and J by 4 bases, with 15 bases left in between. Germline CDR1 and CDR2: SGHRS and YFSETQ. The CDR3 contains 15 residues. The CDR3 reads CASSFEENRLYGYTF. CDR3 DNA: TGCGCCAGCAGCTTTGAGGAGAACAGGCTCTATGGCTACACCTTC.

The V call is TRBV2, the J call TRBJ2-7; 8 bases match TRBD2. This CDR3 has 15 residues. Germline CDR1 reads SNHLY; CDR2 reads FYNNEI. V dropped 2 bases and J dropped 4; count of bases not matched to a gene: 7. Here the CDR3 reads CASSEPGLEVYEQYF. CDR3 nucleotide sequence: TGTGCCAGCAGTGAACCGGGACTAGAGGTATACGAGCAGTACTTC. The full variable domain, with the rest looked up from reference TRBV2 and TRBJ2-7, is EPEVTQTPSHQVTQMGQEVILRCVPISNHLYFYWYRQILGQKVEFLVSFYNNEISEKSEIFDDQFSVERPDGSNFTLKIRSTKLEDSAMYFCASSEPGLEVYEQYFGPGTRLTVT.

The V and J genes are TRBV2 and TRBJ2-7, with TRBD1 identical over 10 bases. Trimming took 4 bases from V and 4 from J; bases not matched to a gene: 7. This CDR3 has 15 amino acids. Germline V gene sequence: CDR1 SNHLY, CDR2 FYNNEI. CDR3 protein: CASSAKRQGAYEQYF. CDR3 DNA: TGTGCCAGCAGTGCCAAGAGACAGGGGGCGTACGAGCAGTACTTC. The full variable domain, its missing parts supplied by reference TRBV2 and TRBJ2-7, is EPEVTQTPSHQVTQMGQEVILRCVPISNHLYFYWYRQILGQKVEFLVSFYNNEISEKSEIFDDQFSVERPDGSNFTLKIRSTKLEDSAMYFCASSAKRQGAYEQYFGPGTRLTVT.

On this clonotype: The junction does not match germline at one end; this may be a read error. This sequence joins TRBV20-1 and TRBJ2-5, with D perhaps assigned TRBD1 or TRBD2 (5 bases each). This CDR3 has 13 amino acids. CDR1 and CDR2 from the germline V gene are DFQATT and SNEGSKA (reference sequence). CDR3 in amino acids: CSAQVGRQVTQYF. For the CDR3, the DNA is TGCAGTGCTCAAGTGGGACGGCAAGTGACCCAGTACTTC.

The chain recombines TRBV6-4 with TRBJ2-3; D could derive from TRBD1 or TRBD2 (6 bases each). Germline CDR1 MRHNA, CDR2 SNTAGT. This CDR3 is 15 amino acids long. The V and J ends lost 0 bases and 6 bases respectively, with 13 bases between them. CDR3 sequence (DNA): TGTGCCAGCAGTGACTCAACCGAAGGGGGGGATACGCAGTATTTT. Protein sequence: CASSDSTEGGDTQYF.

V and J are TRBV5-1 and TRBJ2-6, with 10 bases lining up with TRBD1. The CDR3 sequence is 16 residues long. The ends lost 7 bases at V and 2 bases at J; junction bases unmatched: 6. CDR1 is SGHRS, CDR2 YFSETQ, per germline. The CDR3 DNA reads TGCGCCAGCGCCGGGACAGGGGCGACTGGGGCCAACGTCCTGACTTTC. Translated, it gives CASAGTGATGANVLTF.

V is TRBV29-1 and J is TRBJ2-3; no clear D gene. Trimming removed 7 bases from V and 4 bases from J, with 9 bases in between. The CDR3 spans 11 residues. Germline CDR1 reads SQVTM; CDR2 reads ANQGSEA. Here the CDR3 DNA reads TGCAGCGCTTACACGGCAGATACGCAGTATTTT. Translated: CSAYTADTQYF.

The rearrangement joins TRBV6-5 to TRBJ2-3, with 8 bases fitting TRBD1. This CDR3 is 15 amino acids long. The ends lost 1 base at V and 5 bases at J; junction bases unmatched: 5. Germline V gives CDR1 MNHEY, CDR2 SVGAGI. Written as DNA, the CDR3 is TGTGCCAGCAGTTACTGGACAGGGCGAGGAGATACGCAGTATTTT. It codes for CASSYWTGRGDTQYF.